This T cell receptor beta chain originates from a study of shared clonotypes between healthy human individuals. Study context: In total, the donors were a couple of women and three men aged 18 to 49. Points from the study as a whole: Generation probabilities of non-shared clonotypes were lower (relative to those shared by all four donors). Larger estimated richness was generally seen in naive subsets than in memory subsets.

Several immunoSEQ plates received, in even portions, the genomic DNA of each subset. Profiling relied on immunoSEQ multiplex PCR, and the TCRdb table lists in-frame clones only, not all of them. The repertoire holds approximately 2.5 million clones, roughly 93% seen once, with approximately 0.35% in the top ten. This clone was seen only a few times. The antigen is undetermined. Trimming took 4 bases from V and 16 from J, leaving 20 bases between them. This CDR3 has 13 amino acids. Germline V gene sequence: CDR1 KGHSH, CDR2 LQKENI. The origin of this receptor is a man between 18 and 35 years old in good health. Some clones in this sample may be carry-over from other donors' samples. The chain employs TRBV18 and TRBJ1-5, with a tentative D call TRBD1 (5 bases). Sequencing was done on a sample of naive CD4+ T cells from PBMCs. The subset here: CD45RA+ positively selected. The CDR3 bases are TGTGCCAGCTCACGGGACGGTGGGTCGGCACAACATTTT. It encodes CASSRDGGSAQHF.